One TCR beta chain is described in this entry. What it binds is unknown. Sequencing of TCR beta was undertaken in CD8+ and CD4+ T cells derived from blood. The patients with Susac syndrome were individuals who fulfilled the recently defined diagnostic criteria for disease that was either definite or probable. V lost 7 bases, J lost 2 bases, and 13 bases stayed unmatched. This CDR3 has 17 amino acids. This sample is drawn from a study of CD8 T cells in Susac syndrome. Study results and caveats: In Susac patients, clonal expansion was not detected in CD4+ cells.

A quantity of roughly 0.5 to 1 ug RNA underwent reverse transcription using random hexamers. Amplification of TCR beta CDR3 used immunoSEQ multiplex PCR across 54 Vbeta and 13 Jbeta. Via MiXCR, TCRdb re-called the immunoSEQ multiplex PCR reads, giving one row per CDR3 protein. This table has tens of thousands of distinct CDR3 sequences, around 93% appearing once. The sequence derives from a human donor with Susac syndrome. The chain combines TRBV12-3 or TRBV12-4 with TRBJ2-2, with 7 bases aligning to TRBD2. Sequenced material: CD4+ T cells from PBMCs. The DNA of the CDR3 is TGTGCCAGCAAGGCCCCACGGAGGACTAGAAACACCGGGGAGCTGTTTTTT. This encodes CASKAPRRTRNTGELFF.